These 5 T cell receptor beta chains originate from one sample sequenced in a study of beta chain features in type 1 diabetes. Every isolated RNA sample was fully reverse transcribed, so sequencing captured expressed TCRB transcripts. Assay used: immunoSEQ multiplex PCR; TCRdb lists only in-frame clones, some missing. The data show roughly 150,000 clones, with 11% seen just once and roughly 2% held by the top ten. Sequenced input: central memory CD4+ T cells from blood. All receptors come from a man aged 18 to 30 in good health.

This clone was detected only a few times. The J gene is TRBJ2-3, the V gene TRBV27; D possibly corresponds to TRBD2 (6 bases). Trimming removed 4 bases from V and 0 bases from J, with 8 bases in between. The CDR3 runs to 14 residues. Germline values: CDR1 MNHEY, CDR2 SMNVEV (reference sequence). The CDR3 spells CASSSGLSTDTQYF. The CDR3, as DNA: TGTGCCAGCAGTTCGGGACTTAGCACAGATACGCAGTATTTT.

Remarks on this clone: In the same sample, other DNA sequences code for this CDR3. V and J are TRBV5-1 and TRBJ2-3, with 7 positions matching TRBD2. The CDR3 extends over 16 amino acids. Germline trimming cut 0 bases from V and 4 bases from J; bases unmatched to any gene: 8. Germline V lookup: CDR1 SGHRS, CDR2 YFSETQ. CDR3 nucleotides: TGCGCCAGCAGCTTGGCCCGGACGGGAGGTTCAGATACGCAGTATTTT. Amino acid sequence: CASSLARTGGSDTQYF.

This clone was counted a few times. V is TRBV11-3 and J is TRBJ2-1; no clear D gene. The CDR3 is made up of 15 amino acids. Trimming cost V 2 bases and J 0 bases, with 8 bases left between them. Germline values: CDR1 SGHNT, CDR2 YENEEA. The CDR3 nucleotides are TGTGCCAGCAGCTTATTGGCCGCCTCCTACAATGAGCAGTTCTTC. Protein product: CASSLLAASYNEQFF.

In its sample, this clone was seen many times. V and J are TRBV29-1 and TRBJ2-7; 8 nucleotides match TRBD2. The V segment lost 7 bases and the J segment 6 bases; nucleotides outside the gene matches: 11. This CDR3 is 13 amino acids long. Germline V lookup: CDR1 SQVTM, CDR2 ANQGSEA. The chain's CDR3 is CSANRGGWSEQYF. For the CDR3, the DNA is TGCAGCGCCAACCGGGGGGGGTGGAGCGAGCAGTACTTC.

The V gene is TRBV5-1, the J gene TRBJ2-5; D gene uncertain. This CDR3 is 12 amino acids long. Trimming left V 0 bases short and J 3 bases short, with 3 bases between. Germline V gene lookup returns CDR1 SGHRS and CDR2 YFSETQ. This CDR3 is CASSLAEETQYF. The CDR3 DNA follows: TGCGCCAGCAGCTTGGCGGAAGAGACCCAGTACTTC.